This TCR beta chain was documented in a study of patients and donors after allogeneic stem cell transplantation. TCRdb recomputed calls from the RT-PCR reads with MiXCR, one row per CDR3 protein. The sample lists about 960,000 distinct CDR3 sequences, roughly 18% occurring once. This clonotype was detected only a few times. CDR1 and CDR2 (germline): ENHRY, SYGVKD. CDR3 length equals 12 residues. The germline V and J ends were trimmed by 3 bases and 8 bases, with 5 bases remaining between them. V and J are TRBV10-3 and TRBJ1-6; D call uncertain. Sequenced: blood, either unsorted or a sorted T cell fraction (not recorded which). The clonotype originates from a human donor who was either an allogeneic HSCT recipient or a stem cell or donor lymphocyte infusion donor (not recorded which). It is not recorded whose cells these are; they may come from a transplant donor. The CDR3 loop reads CAISDGYSPLHF. CDR3 sequence (DNA): TGTGCCATCAGTGACGGTTATTCACCCCTCCACTTT.